The 15 T cell receptor beta chains below were found in one sample sequenced in a study of T cell responses to AZD1222 COVID-19 vaccine. TCRdb's copy holds only in-frame clones and misses some; the assay was immunoSEQ multiplex PCR. This table has 100,000 to 130,000 clones, approximately 88% appearing once. The specimen comprised peripheral blood, sampled on day 0 of AZD1222 vaccination. Receptors originate from an adult in good health.

This clone has only one observation. CDR3 residues: CATSARDRGINQPQHF. The CDR3 bases are TGTGCCACCAGTGCCCGGGACAGGGGGATCAATCAGCCCCAGCATTTT. The chain has TRBV24-1 and TRBJ1-5, with 11 bases fitting TRBD1. CDR3 length: 16 amino acids. Germline V CDR1 and CDR2: KGHDR, SFDVKD. Losses at the gene ends were 5 bases for V and 3 bases for J; bases not matched to a gene: 5.

This chain links TRBV28 with TRBJ2-1; TRBD2 aligns across 7 bases. J gave up 5 bases and V 6 bases, and 7 bases lay outside the gene matches. Looked up from germline, CDR1 is MDHEN and CDR2 is SYDVKM. The CDR3 is 14 residues long. The chain's CDR3 is CASRGGSPHNEQFF. The CDR3, as DNA: TGTGCCAGCAGAGGCGGGAGCCCACACAATGAGCAGTTCTTC.

V usage is TRBV7-2 and J usage is TRBJ2-3; D is perhaps TRBD2 (5 bases). Deletions cut 1 base from V and 4 bases from J, with 9 bases between. Germline V lookup: CDR1 SGHTA, CDR2 FQGNSA. This CDR3 comprises 14 residues. As DNA, the CDR3 is TGTGCCAGCAGCTTAGGTGGGAGCGCAGATACGCAGTATTTT. Amino acids: CASSLGGSADTQYF.

The rearrangement joins TRBV28 to TRBJ2-7; either TRBD1 or TRBD2 may supply D (5 bases each). The V gene lost 6 bases and the J gene lost 0 bases, with 15 bases spanning the gap. CDR1 is MDHEN, CDR2 SYDVKM, per germline. The CDR3 runs 15 residues. CDR3 nucleotides: TGTGCCAGCAGCGCCCCAGGGACCAACTCCTACGAGCAGTACTTC. Amino acid sequence: CASSAPGTNSYEQYF.

This chain links TRBV14 with TRBJ2-7; no clear D gene. Germline V gives CDR1 SGHDN, CDR2 FVKESK. With 0 bases removed from V and 3 bases from J, the gap between germline ends came to 6 bases. The CDR3 totals 13 residues. The DNA of the CDR3 is TGTGCCAGCAGCCAAGATCTCTACTACGAGCAGTACTTC. Protein sequence: CASSQDLYYEQYF.

The chain has TRBV2 and TRBJ2-7, with unresolved D. Germline loops: CDR1 SNHLY, CDR2 FYNNEI. This CDR3 region has 12 residues. V was shortened by 4 bases and J by 10 bases, with 14 bases between the two germline ends. Here the CDR3 DNA reads TGTGCCAGCAGTGCTGAGACTGAAAGCCAGTACTTC. Its translation is CASSAETESQYF.

This chain links TRBV5-4 with TRBJ2-2, with D possibly TRBD2 on 6 matching bases. The length of the CDR3 is 14 residues. V lost 4 bases and J lost 2, with 9 bases in between. Germline V gene data show CDR1 as SGHNT and CDR2 as YYREEE (reference sequence). The CDR3 DNA reads TGTGCCAGCAGCCCGGGACTCAACACCGGGGAGCTGTTTTTT. It specifies CASSPGLNTGELFF.

The V and J genes are TRBV28 and TRBJ1-5; maybe TRBD1 (5 bases). The germline V gene has CDR1 MDHEN and CDR2 SYDVKM. The CDR3 has 16 residues. Trimming cost V 7 bases and J 1 base, with 17 bases left between them. The CDR3 nucleotides read TGTGCCAGCATAGGGGACTTCGGGGGGAGCAATCAGCCCCAGCATTTT. Its translation: CASIGDFGGSNQPQHF.

The chain employs TRBV7-9 and TRBJ2-1, with 7 bases matching TRBD2. V gave up 1 base and J gave up 6 bases; unmatched junction bases: 6. This CDR3 spans 15 amino acids. CDR1 and CDR2 (germline): SEHNR, FQNEAQ (reference sequence). CDR3 in DNA: TGTGCCAGCAGCTTAGAGCGGGGTGGCTCCAATGAGCAGTTCTTC. This translates into CASSLERGGSNEQFF.

V is TRBV11-3 and J is TRBJ2-1, with 10 bases lining up with TRBD2. V shed 1 base, J shed 8 bases, and the junction held 11 bases outside the gene matches. The CDR3 runs 17 residues. Germline V lookup: CDR1 SGHNT, CDR2 YENEEA. This CDR3 is CASSLGLLAGPTDEQFF. DNA for the CDR3: TGTGCCAGCAGCTTAGGTTTACTAGCGGGGCCTACGGATGAGCAGTTCTTC.

This clone was counted a single time. CDR3 residues: CASSLGRNRGGNQPQHF. CDR3 DNA sequence: TGTGCCAGCAGCTTGGGTCGGAACAGGGGGGGCAATCAGCCCCAGCATTTT. V gene TRBV5-6 combines with J gene TRBJ1-5; 8 nucleotides match TRBD1. From germline, CDR1 is SGHDT and CDR2 YYEEEE. The CDR3 extends over 17 amino acids. The J segment lost 2 bases and the V segment lost 0 bases, leaving 7 bases of the junction unmatched.

The rearrangement links TRBV5-5 to TRBJ2-7; 9 nucleotides align to TRBD1. Trimming took 2 bases from V and 4 from J; bases not matched to a gene: 10. The CDR3 sequence is 16 residues long. CDR1 and CDR2 (germline): SGHKS, YYEKEE (reference sequence). The chain's CDR3 is CASSFLGGTGMYEQYF. In DNA form, the CDR3 reads TGTGCCAGCAGCTTCCTCGGGGGGACAGGGATGTACGAGCAGTACTTC.

This clone was counted only a few times. V and J are TRBV28 and TRBJ2-6; D is unresolved. The CDR3 has 17 amino acids. CDR1 and CDR2 from the germline V gene are MDHEN and SYDVKM. The V gene lost 5 bases and the J gene lost 0 bases, with 14 bases spanning the gap. Written as DNA, the CDR3 is TGTGCCAGCAGTAATATCGGCTTGAGCTCTGGGGCCAACGTCCTGACTTTC. As protein: CASSNIGLSSGANVLTF.

The chain uses TRBV7-6 and TRBJ2-5; TRBD2 might be the D (5 bases). Trimming stripped 6 bases from V and 7 bases from J, with 21 bases between. Germline V gene sequence: CDR1 SGHVS, CDR2 FNYEAQ. The length of the CDR3 is 15 residues. The CDR3 here is CASRPMSGFRGTQYF. The CDR3 coding sequence is TGTGCCAGCAGACCTATGAGCGGATTTCGGGGGACCCAGTACTTC.

V usage is TRBV4-1 and J usage is TRBJ1-5; tentative D call: TRBD1 (6 bases). The CDR3 loop spans 18 amino acids. The germline V and J ends were trimmed by 2 bases and 1 base, with 18 bases remaining between them. Germline values: CDR1 MGHRA, CDR2 YSYEKL. CDR3 in DNA: TGCGCCAGCAGCCAAACCGCCGGGACACAGATAAGCAATCAGCCCCAGCATTTT. This encodes CASSQTAGTQISNQPQHF.